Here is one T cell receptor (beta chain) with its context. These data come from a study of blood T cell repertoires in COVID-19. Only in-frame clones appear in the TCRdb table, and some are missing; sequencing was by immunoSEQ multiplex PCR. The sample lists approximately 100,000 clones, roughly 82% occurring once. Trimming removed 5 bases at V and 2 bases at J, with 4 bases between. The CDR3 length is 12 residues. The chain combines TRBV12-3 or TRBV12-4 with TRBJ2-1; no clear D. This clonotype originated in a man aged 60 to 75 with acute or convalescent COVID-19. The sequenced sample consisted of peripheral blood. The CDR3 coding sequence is TGTGCCAGCAGTACAGCCTACAATGAGCAGTTCTTC. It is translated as CASSTAYNEQFF.